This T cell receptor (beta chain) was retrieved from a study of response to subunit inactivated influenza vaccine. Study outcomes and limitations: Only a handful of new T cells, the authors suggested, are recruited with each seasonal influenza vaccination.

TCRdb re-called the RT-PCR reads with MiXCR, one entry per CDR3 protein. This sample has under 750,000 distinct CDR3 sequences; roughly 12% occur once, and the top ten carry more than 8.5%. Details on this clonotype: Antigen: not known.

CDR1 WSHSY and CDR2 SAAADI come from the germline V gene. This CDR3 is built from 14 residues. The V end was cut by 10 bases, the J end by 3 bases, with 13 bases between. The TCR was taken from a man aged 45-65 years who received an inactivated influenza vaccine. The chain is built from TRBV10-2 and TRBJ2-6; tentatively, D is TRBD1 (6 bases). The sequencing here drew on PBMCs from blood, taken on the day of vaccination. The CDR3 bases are TGCGCCACGGACAGTGGGGTTGGGGCCAACGTCCTGACTTTC. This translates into CATDSGVGANVLTF.